This entry features one T cell receptor beta chain sequence. The record originates from a study of blood T cell repertoires in COVID-19. Turning to the study itself: In each case, the material was cDNA or gDNA derived from T cells, B-cell-depleted T cells, or PBMCs.

CDR1 is LNHDA, CDR2 SQIVND, per germline (reference sequence). V lost 4 bases and J lost 4; bases outside the gene matches: 8. CDR3 length: 16 residues. Original data processing: Amplification from reference gene primers served as the basis for estimated nucleated cell counts. The data were produced by immunoSEQ multiplex PCR, yet TCRdb's version contains in-frame clones alone and is incomplete. Clonal size and the V and J genes are those of that table, whereas D and trimming came from the DNA. The sample holds 200,000 to 250,000 clones, 80% seen once. The chain recombines TRBV19 with TRBJ2-1, with 9 bases lining up with TRBD2. This receptor was obtained from a woman between 70 and 85 years old with acute or convalescent COVID-19. The sequenced material came from peripheral blood. The CDR3 sequence: CASSTVSGRSYNEQFF. In DNA form, the CDR3 reads TGTGCCAGTAGTACCGTGAGCGGGAGGAGTTACAATGAGCAGTTCTTC.